This T cell receptor beta chain was documented in a study of CD8 T cells in ankylosing spondylitis. Findings and caveats of the study: The study identified a TCR beta motif of several highly homologous variants that appeared characteristic of ankylosing spondylitis blood.

A single record per CDR3 protein comes from TCRdb applying MiXCR to the 5' RACE reads. This sample has around 440,000 distinct CDR3 sequences, with roughly 17% found just once. Germline CDR1 reads SNHLY; CDR2 reads FYNNEI. The CDR3 is 14 residues long. V was pared by 1 base and J by 13 bases, with 19 bases between. This clonotype turned up a few times. The antigen is unknown. This sequence originates from a male donor with ankylosing spondylitis. V and J are TRBV2 and TRBJ1-1; D uncertain. What was sequenced was blood, either unsorted or a sorted T cell fraction (not recorded which). In DNA, the CDR3 is TGTGCCAGCAGTGAAGGAATCCTCCAGCGGGTTGTTTTCTTT. It encodes CASSEGILQRVVFF.